The 27 T cell receptor beta chains in this list originate from one sample, sequenced in a study of blood T cell repertoires in COVID-19. The protocol was immunoSEQ multiplex PCR, while the TCRdb copy is restricted to in-frame clones and leaves out a portion. This sample has 350,000 or so clones, with approximately 91% found just once. Sequencing was performed on PBMCs or T cells enriched from blood (not recorded which). All receptors derive from a woman aged 30 to 39 who had been exposed to COVID-19.

The CDR3 sequence: CASSRLGTEMANEQFF. For the CDR3, the DNA is TGTGCCAGCAGCCGCCTAGGGACAGAGATGGCAAATGAGCAGTTCTTC. This chain connects TRBV7-9 to TRBJ2-1, with 7 bases fitting TRBD1. Losses at the gene ends were 5 bases for V and 7 bases for J; bases not matched to a gene: 14. The CDR3 spans 16 residues. Germline V lookup: CDR1 SEHNR, CDR2 FQNEAQ (reference sequence).

J is TRBJ2-1 and V is TRBV24-1; D unresolved. Germline assignment: CDR1 KGHDR and CDR2 SFDVKD. The V end was cut by 3 bases, the J end by 10 bases, with 9 bases between. This CDR3 has 12 amino acids. The CDR3 loop is CATSDIPGEQFF. The CDR3 DNA reads as TGTGCCACCAGTGATATACCCGGGGAGCAGTTCTTC.

This clone is a singleton in its sample. This chain connects TRBV7-2 to TRBJ2-5, with TRBD2 identical over 7 bases. Trimming cost V 5 bases and J 1 base; bases outside gene matches: 10. The CDR3 has 16 residues. From germline, CDR1 is SGHTA and CDR2 FQGNSA. The CDR3 nucleotides read TGTGCCAGCAGCCCTCGAAGCGGGGCCGTCCAAGAGACCCAGTACTTC. Protein product: CASSPRSGAVQETQYF.

The chain combines TRBV5-1 with TRBJ1-5, with a tentative D call TRBD1 (5 bases). From germline, CDR1 is SGHRS and CDR2 YFSETQ. This CDR3 is built from 14 residues. Trimming removed 0 bases at V and 7 bases at J, with 11 bases between. The DNA for the CDR3 is TGCGCCAGCAGCTTGGTCGGGGGTAGACAGCCCCAGCATTTT. As protein: CASSLVGGRQPQHF.

The V and J genes are TRBV5-1 and TRBJ1-1, with D perhaps TRBD1 (6 bases). The V gene lost 2 bases and the J gene lost 6 bases, with 11 bases spanning the gap. There are 13 residues in the CDR3. Germline V gives CDR1 SGHRS, CDR2 YFSETQ. The CDR3 DNA sequence: TGCGCCAGCAGCTTCGGAACAGGGCCTGAAGCTTTCTTT. It translates to CASSFGTGPEAFF.

The V and J genes are TRBV28 and TRBJ1-1; TRBD1 aligns across 7 bases. The trim removed 6 bases at V and 8 bases at J, leaving 15 bases unmatched. The CDR3 length is 15 residues. Germline V gene sequence: CDR1 MDHEN, CDR2 SYDVKM. The CDR3 DNA follows: TGTGCCAGCAGCTGGGAGGTAGGGGGCTCTTGGGAAGCTTTCTTT. Amino acid sequence: CASSWEVGGSWEAFF.

This chain uses TRBV5-1 with TRBJ2-1; 8 bases match TRBD1. The J segment lost 6 bases and the V segment lost 1 base, leaving 9 bases of the junction unmatched. CDR3 length: 16 amino acids. The germline V gene encodes CDR1 SGHRS and CDR2 YFSETQ. The chain's CDR3 is CASSLLRTGTGNEQFF. The CDR3 bases are TGCGCCAGCAGCTTGTTGAGGACAGGGACAGGCAATGAGCAGTTCTTC.

DNA of the CDR3: TGTGCCAGCAGTTTAGGAGGGACAGGGCCCGCCTACGAGCAGTACTTC. It specifies CASSLGGTGPAYEQYF. The V call is TRBV27, the J call TRBJ2-7; 9 nucleotides agree with TRBD1. J gave up 2 bases and V 2 bases, and 7 bases lay outside the gene matches. There are 16 residues in the CDR3. The germline CDR1 and CDR2 sequences are MNHEY and SMNVEV (reference sequence).

This clone has only one observation. The chain recombines TRBV11-3 with TRBJ1-2; 9 bases align to TRBD1. The CDR3 spans 17 residues. Germline V gene sequence: CDR1 SGHNT, CDR2 YENEEA. Trimming took 0 bases from V and 3 from J; bases not matched to a gene: 8. The CDR3 nucleotides read TGTGCCAGCAGCTTAGATCAGCTAAGGACAGGGGACTATGGCTACACCTTC. Amino acids: CASSLDQLRTGDYGYTF.

This clone showed up just once. The chain has TRBV7-9 and TRBJ2-1; 11 bases line up with TRBD1. Germline-derived CDR1 and CDR2 are SEHNR and FQNEAQ (reference sequence). Germline trimming cut 7 bases from V and 5 bases from J; bases unmatched to any gene: 10. This CDR3 has 16 amino acids. CDR3 amino acids: CASNPPGTGGNNEQFF. Here the CDR3 DNA reads TGTGCCAGCAACCCGCCCGGGACAGGGGGGAACAATGAGCAGTTCTTC.

The rearrangement uses TRBV13 and TRBJ2-3; weak D call: TRBD2 (6 bases). With 5 bases removed from V and 5 bases from J, the gap between germline ends came to 14 bases. CDR1 PRHDT and CDR2 FYEKMQ come from the germline V gene (reference sequence). This CDR3 has 14 residues. The DNA of the CDR3 is TGTGCCAGCAGCCCGGAGGGGTCAGTAGATACGCAGTATTTT. Translation: CASSPEGSVDTQYF.

The chain carries TRBV15 and TRBJ2-1; 13 bases map to TRBD2. CDR3 length: 18 amino acids. The V segment lost 5 bases and the J segment 4 bases; nucleotides outside the gene matches: 11. Germline CDR1 LNHNV, CDR2 YYDKDF (reference sequence). CDR3 DNA sequence: TGTGCCACCAGCCGACGACTAGCGGGAGGTTCCCTGTACAATGAGCAGTTCTTC. Its protein product is CATSRRLAGGSLYNEQFF.

This chain links TRBV10-3 with TRBJ1-4; D is perhaps TRBD1 (5 bases). The germline V gene encodes CDR1 ENHRY and CDR2 SYGVKD. The V end lost 4 bases, the J end lost 0 bases, and 15 bases lay between the germline ends. The CDR3 runs to 17 residues. Written as DNA, the CDR3 is TGTGCCATCAGTGTTCAGGGCCCTCATGCAACTAATGAAAAACTGTTTTTT. Its protein product is CAISVQGPHATNEKLFF.

The chain carries TRBV29-1 and TRBJ1-1; D gene unclear. Germline CDR1 and CDR2: SQVTM and ANQGSEA. The CDR3 extends over 12 amino acids. The V end was cut by 5 bases, the J end by 5 bases, with 12 bases between. The DNA of the CDR3 is TGCAGCGTTACCATCGCGAGGACTGAAGCTTTCTTT. As protein: CSVTIARTEAFF.

The chain is built from TRBV11-2 and TRBJ1-3; TRBD1 is a possible D gene (5 bases). Looked up from germline, CDR1 is SGHAT and CDR2 is FQNNGV. CDR3 length equals 15 residues. Between the trimmed V and J ends, which lost 4 bases and 7 bases, there was a span of 17 bases. The CDR3 nucleotides read TGTGCCAGCAGCTCGTTAATTCAGGGTTGGAACACCATATATTTT. Translating gives CASSSLIQGWNTIYF.

The gene calls are TRBV11-2 and TRBJ1-1; D is undetermined. V gave up 3 bases and J gave up 1 base, with 6 bases separating them. Per germline, CDR1 SGHAT and CDR2 FQNNGV. This CDR3 is 13 amino acids long. This CDR3 reads CASSLGRNTEAFF. Written as DNA, the CDR3 is TGTGCCAGCAGCTTGGGGAGGAACACTGAAGCTTTCTTT.

The chain joins TRBV2 to TRBJ1-1, with a possible D match to TRBD1 (6 bases). The CDR3 totals 14 residues. CDR1 and CDR2 (germline): SNHLY, FYNNEI. The CDR3 sequence: CSLDSRVGDTEAFF. The CDR3 DNA reads as TGTTCCCTGGACAGCAGGGTCGGGGACACTGAAGCTTTCTTT.

In regard to this clone: Compared with germline, one end of the junction differs, possibly owing to a read error. V usage is TRBV12-5 and J usage is TRBJ1-5, with TRBD1 matching 8 bases. Germline assignment: CDR1 LGHNT and CDR2 FRNRAP. This CDR3 has 17 residues. CDR3 sequence (DNA): TGTGCTAGTGGTTTGGACTGGTCGGCAGGGGGCAAACAGCCCCAGCATTTT. Translating it yields CASGLDWSAGGKQPQHF.

The J gene is TRBJ1-5, the V gene TRBV6-5, with a weak D call TRBD1 (5 bases). Trimming pared 5 bases from V and 0 bases from J, leaving 11 bases between. Germline-derived CDR1 and CDR2 are MNHEY and SVGAGI. This CDR3 spans 15 amino acids. In DNA form, the CDR3 reads TGTGCCAGCAGTCTCAGGGCGAATAGCAATCAGCCCCAGCATTTT. It translates to CASSLRANSNQPQHF.

This clone was counted only a few times. The chain combines TRBV10-2 with TRBJ1-5, with 10 bases aligning to TRBD1. The CDR3 is 16 amino acids. Germline CDR1 reads WSHSY; CDR2 reads SAAADI. J lost 9 bases, V lost 6 bases, and 14 bases had no gene match. For the CDR3, the DNA is TGCGCCAGCAGGCTCGGGGACAGGGGCCTCCCGGGGCCCCAGCATTTT. This translates into CASRLGDRGLPGPQHF.

CDR3 residues: CASSIDQGLPYNEQFF. CDR3 nucleotide sequence: TGTGCCAGTAGTATAGATCAGGGACTACCTTACAATGAGCAGTTCTTC. The chain joins TRBV19 to TRBJ2-1; 7 positions match TRBD2. The CDR3 has 16 residues. In germline, CDR1 is LNHDA, CDR2 SQIVND (reference sequence). The junction had 6 bases not matched to a gene; V was cut back by 0 bases and J by 4 bases.

The chain recombines TRBV28 with TRBJ2-7; 11 nucleotides line up with TRBD1. The CDR3 runs 16 residues. Germline CDR1 reads MDHEN; CDR2 reads SYDVKM. The junction had 7 bases not matched to a gene; V was cut back by 2 bases and J by 4 bases. The DNA of the CDR3 is TGTGCCAGCAGTTTACCAGGACAGGGGGCTTTTTACGAGCAGTACTTC. It translates to CASSLPGQGAFYEQYF. Full variable domain (outside the CDR3, taken from reference TRBV28 and TRBJ2-7): DVKVTQSSRYLVKRTGEKVFLECVQDMDHENMFWYRQDPGLGLRLIYFSYDVKMKEKGDIPEGYSVSREKKERFSLILESASTNQTSMYLCASSLPGQGAFYEQYFGPGTRLTVT.

The V gene is TRBV24-1, the J gene TRBJ1-1; 9 bases are a match to TRBD1. CDR1 KGHDR and CDR2 SFDVKD come from the germline V gene. The J segment lost 8 bases and the V segment lost 7 bases, leaving 10 bases of the junction unmatched. This CDR3 contains 14 residues. The CDR3 sequence: CATSESGQGGEAFF. The CDR3 region has the DNA TGTGCCACCAGCGAGTCGGGACAGGGAGGGGAAGCTTTCTTT.

The chain employs TRBV28 and TRBJ2-7, with 8 positions matching TRBD1. J gave up 4 bases and V 6 bases, and 32 bases lay outside the gene matches. The CDR3 has 22 residues. Germline V gene data show CDR1 as MDHEN and CDR2 as SYDVKM. The CDR3: CASRIGAPLQGRNRGWLYEQYF. The CDR3 bases are TGTGCCAGCAGAATAGGGGCGCCCCTTCAAGGTCGGAACAGGGGGTGGTTATACGAGCAGTACTTC.

With respect to this clone: Additional DNA sequences in this sample encode the identical CDR3. J is TRBJ1-1 and V is TRBV7-9, with D possibly being TRBD1 (5 bases). Germline-derived CDR1 and CDR2 are SEHNR and FQNEAQ (reference sequence). V was clipped by 3 bases and J by 5 bases, with 13 bases between them. CDR3 length equals 14 residues. The CDR3: CASSLGGATTEAFF. CDR3 sequence (DNA): TGTGCCAGCAGCTTGGGGGGTGCGACTACTGAAGCTTTCTTT.

The chain links TRBV28 to TRBJ1-2, with D possibly TRBD1 on 5 matching bases. Trimming shortened V by 5 bases and J by 5 bases, and 15 bases separated the two germline ends. There are 14 residues in the CDR3. The germline CDR1 and CDR2 sequences are MDHEN and SYDVKM. The CDR3 region is CASSVPGTLYGYTF. The CDR3, as DNA: TGTGCCAGCAGTGTTCCCGGGACTCTTTATGGCTACACCTTC.

The rearrangement joins TRBV9 to TRBJ2-4; 7 bases align to TRBD1. The CDR3 totals 19 residues. The germline gives CDR1 SGDLS, CDR2 YYNGEE. V shed 3 bases, J shed 2 bases, and the junction held 17 bases outside the gene matches. Written as DNA, the CDR3 is TGTGCCAGCAGCGGAATGGACAGGTTTGCGATAGTTTCCAAAAACATTCAGTACTTC. The encoded protein is CASSGMDRFAIVSKNIQYF.